The TCR beta chain under discussion was sequenced for a study of early T cells in non-severe SARS-CoV-2 infection. Study context: Sequencing input comprised bulk RNA from unsorted whole blood; chain pairing was not available.

This clonotype was seen at least ten times. Individually, cDNA molecules had unique molecular identifiers attached to them. One entry per CDR3 protein, called by TCRdb with MiXCR from the 5' RACE reads. The sample has about 81,000 distinct CDR3 sequences; 6% to 7% are singletons. The clonotype comes from an adult who was a healthcare worker with PCR-confirmed SARS-CoV-2 infection or an uninfected control (not recorded which). Specimen: whole blood.

CDR3 in amino acids: CASSLAGGPYNEQFF. In DNA, the CDR3 is TGTGCCAGCAGCTTGGCGGGGGGGCCTTACAATGAGCAGTTCTTC. V is TRBV7-6 and J is TRBJ2-1, with 9 nucleotides matching TRBD2. This CDR3 is 15 amino acids long. Per the germline V gene, CDR1 is SGHVS and CDR2 is FNYEAQ. V dropped 3 bases and J dropped 4; count of bases not matched to a gene: 4.